Below, 24 T cell receptor beta chains from the same sample are listed, as sequenced in a study of blood T cell repertoires in COVID-19. The method was immunoSEQ multiplex PCR; TCRdb's version includes in-frame clones alone and lacks a portion of them. The repertoire consists of under 200,000 clones, with roughly nine tenths occurring once and the leading ten covering 2% to 2.5%. Sequenced: peripheral blood. The receptors derive from a man in his 70s with active or convalescent COVID-19.

Note on this clone: Relative to the germline gene, one junction end is altered; a read error may explain this. The gene calls are TRBV7-7 and TRBJ1-3, with a tentative D call TRBD1 (6 bases). Germline V gene sequence: CDR1 SSHAT, CDR2 FNYEAQ (reference sequence). This CDR3 region has 16 residues. The CDR3 DNA reads TGTGCTAGCAGCCCAGGCTTAGGGGGTACTGGAAACACCATATATTTT. The encoded protein is CASSPGLGGTGNTIYF.

This sequence joins TRBV30 and TRBJ2-1; 9 nucleotides align to TRBD2. In germline, CDR1 is GTSNPN, CDR2 SVGIG (reference sequence). Losses at the gene ends were 5 bases for V and 6 bases for J; bases not matched to a gene: 14. The CDR3 is 16 amino acids. This CDR3 reads CAWLSTGSGGINEQFF. CDR3 in DNA: TGTGCCTGGCTTAGTACAGGTAGCGGGGGCATCAATGAGCAGTTCTTC.

As to this clone: In the same sample, other DNA sequences code for this CDR3. The V call is TRBV29-1, the J call TRBJ2-7; no clear D. In germline, CDR1 is SQVTM, CDR2 ANQGSEA. This CDR3 has 12 residues. V dropped 4 bases and J dropped 2 bases, with 9 bases sitting between them. CDR3 coding DNA: TGCAGCGTTGTATCAGGCGCCTACGAGCAGTACTTC. Its protein product is CSVVSGAYEQYF.

The V call is TRBV6-1, the J call TRBJ2-3, with D possibly matching TRBD1 (6 bases). Trimming cost V 1 base and J 0 bases, with 17 bases left between them. The germline CDR1 and CDR2 sequences are MNHNS and SASEGT. The CDR3 runs to 18 residues. CDR3 residues: CASSEVHRRTGSTDTQYF. CDR3 sequence (DNA): TGTGCCAGCAGTGAAGTCCATAGGCGAACAGGGAGCACAGATACGCAGTATTTT.

J is TRBJ2-7 and V is TRBV28; 8 bases line up with TRBD2. Germline lookup yields CDR1 MDHEN and CDR2 SYDVKM. The CDR3 is 15 residues long. V was clipped by 6 bases and J by 2 bases; unmatched bases: 9. CDR3 bases: TGTGCCAGCAGCCCGGGGGGGTTGAATACCTACGAGCAGTACTTC. Translated, it gives CASSPGGLNTYEQYF.

The chain has TRBV5-1 and TRBJ2-1, with 7 bases identical to TRBD1. The CDR3 contains 16 residues. Per the germline V gene, CDR1 is SGHRS and CDR2 is YFSETQ. The J segment lost 1 base and the V segment lost 4 bases, leaving 8 bases of the junction unmatched. The CDR3 sequence: CASSPRQGRSYNEQFF. The CDR3 coding sequence is TGCGCCAGCAGCCCAAGACAGGGTAGGTCCTACAATGAGCAGTTCTTC.

V gene TRBV3-1 (or the pseudogene TRBV3-2) combines with J gene TRBJ2-5, with 8 bases identical to TRBD1. The CDR3 sequence is 17 residues long. The germline V gene encodes CDR1 LGHDT and CDR2 YNNKEL (reference sequence). J gave up 5 bases and V 1 base, and 12 bases lay outside the gene matches. CDR3 amino acids: CASSQVRQGIGGETQYF. The CDR3 bases are TGTGCCAGCAGCCAAGTAAGACAGGGGATCGGAGGGGAGACCCAGTACTTC.

This clone was seen more than once but under ten times. V is TRBV11-2 and J is TRBJ2-5; D is possibly TRBD1 (6 bases). The CDR3 has 17 residues. CDR1 is SGHAT and CDR2 is FQNNGV in the germline V gene. V was trimmed by 4 bases and J by 9 bases, leaving 27 bases between them. The CDR3 DNA is TGTGCCAGCAGCTCCGTACGGCAAGACAGGAGACGGTTCGCCCAGTACTTC. Its protein product is CASSSVRQDRRRFAQYF.

The rearrangement joins TRBV25-1 to TRBJ2-1; 8 positions match TRBD2. Trimming removed 5 bases from V and 4 bases from J; junction bases left unmatched: 7. Germline CDR1 reads MGHDK; CDR2 reads SYGVNS. This CDR3 spans 15 amino acids. The chain's CDR3 is CASSPSGGGYNEQFF. CDR3 sequence (DNA): TGTGCCAGCAGTCCGTCCGGGGGGGGGTACAATGAGCAGTTCTTC.

The chain recombines TRBV5-5 with TRBJ2-1; 8 nucleotides line up with TRBD2. Germline V CDR1 and CDR2: SGHKS, YYEKEE (reference sequence). V lost 4 bases, J lost 9 bases, and 18 bases stayed unmatched. This CDR3 region has 17 residues. In nucleotides, the CDR3 is TGTGCCAGCAGCCTTTCTGCCCGGGCGGGAGGTTTCATTGAGCAGTTCTTC. Translation gives CASSLSARAGGFIEQFF.

The chain has TRBV27 and TRBJ2-3; tentatively, D is TRBD2 (7 bases). The V end was cut by 8 bases, the J end by 11 bases, with 14 bases between. Per the germline V gene, CDR1 is MNHEY and CDR2 is SMNVEV (reference sequence). CDR3 length: 11 residues. CDR3 bases: TGTGCCAGCGGAGTAGGGGGGGGGCAGTATTTT. It is translated as CASGVGGGQYF.

The chain carries TRBV6-5 and TRBJ1-4; 7 positions agree with TRBD1. Germline values: CDR1 MNHEY, CDR2 SVGAGI. The CDR3 is made up of 15 amino acids. V gave up 6 bases and J gave up 5 bases; unmatched junction bases: 9. CDR3 region: CASSLATGRNEKLFF. DNA for the CDR3: TGTGCCAGCAGCCTCGCGACAGGGCGGAATGAAAAACTGTTTTTT.

V is TRBV7-2 and J is TRBJ2-4; TRBD2 matches 13 bases. Germline V lookup: CDR1 SGHTA, CDR2 FQGNSA. The junction had 9 bases not matched to a gene; V was cut back by 5 bases and J by 8 bases. CDR3 length: 16 residues. For the CDR3, the DNA is TGTGCCAGCAGCGTTACTAGCGGGAGGGCAGGGGACATTCAGTACTTC. It encodes CASSVTSGRAGDIQYF.

V and J are TRBV6-2 or TRBV6-3 and TRBJ1-2, with D hard to call. The V end lost 1 base, the J end lost 10 bases, and 19 bases lay between the germline ends. This CDR3 has 15 amino acids. Looked up from germline, CDR1 is MNHEY and CDR2 is SVGEGT. The CDR3 is CASSYWQVARVVYTF. The CDR3 region has the DNA TGTGCCAGCAGTTACTGGCAGGTGGCTCGAGTCGTCTACACCTTC.

Here the CDR3 DNA reads TGTGCCAGCAGTCCCGACAGGAGCTCCTACGAGCAGTACTTC. Protein product: CASSPDRSSYEQYF. The rearrangement links TRBV6-6 to TRBJ2-7; D perhaps matches TRBD1 (6 bases). In germline, CDR1 is MNHNY, CDR2 SVGAGI (reference sequence). The CDR3 is 14 amino acids. The ends were cut back, 5 bases at V and 0 bases at J, with 11 bases in the middle.

The chain uses TRBV30 and TRBJ2-2, with D possibly matching TRBD2 (6 bases). This CDR3 has 13 residues. The germline V gene encodes CDR1 GTSNPN and CDR2 SVGIG (reference sequence). V was pared by 3 bases and J by 6 bases, with 11 bases between. CDR3 protein: CAWSPTRAGELFF. CDR3 DNA: TGTGCCTGGAGCCCGACTAGGGCCGGGGAGCTGTTTTTT.

This clone appeared once. The chain links TRBV3-1 (or the pseudogene TRBV3-2) to TRBJ2-7; the match to TRBD1 covers 9 bases. Germline values: CDR1 LGHDT, CDR2 YNNKEL (reference sequence). The CDR3 has 16 amino acids. The trim removed 4 bases at V and 5 bases at J, leaving 12 bases unmatched. The CDR3 spells CASSRRVTGGRNEQYF. CDR3 nucleotides: TGTGCCAGCAGCCGAAGGGTTACAGGGGGCAGGAACGAGCAGTACTTC.

The chain's CDR3 is CASSPDRATDTQYF. CDR3 DNA: TGTGCCAGCAGCCCCGACAGGGCAACAGATACGCAGTATTTT. The genes are TRBV7-2 and TRBJ2-3; 7 nucleotides agree with TRBD1. The CDR3 runs 14 residues. CDR1 is SGHTA and CDR2 is FQGNSA in the germline V gene. J was trimmed by 3 bases and V by 5 bases; bases with no gene match: 5.

This rearrangement joins TRBV28 to TRBJ1-5; weak D call: TRBD1 (6 bases). The V gene lost 6 bases and the J gene lost 3 bases, with 15 bases spanning the gap. The germline CDR1 and CDR2 sequences are MDHEN and SYDVKM. The CDR3 length is 15 residues. The CDR3 sequence: CASRLGQSLNQPQHF. The CDR3 DNA is TGTGCCAGCAGACTAGGACAGTCGCTCAATCAGCCCCAGCATTTT.

J is TRBJ1-6 and V is TRBV11-3; D not certain. Germline V gives CDR1 SGHNT, CDR2 YENEEA. The CDR3 totals 13 residues. V lost 3 bases to trimming and J lost 5 bases, with 5 bases between them. Written as DNA, the CDR3 is TGTGCCAGCAGCTTTTCCAATAATTCACCCCTCCACTTT. Its translation: CASSFSNNSPLHF.

V and J are TRBV30 and TRBJ1-1; tentative D call: TRBD1 (5 bases). This CDR3 has 15 residues. V lost 1 base, J lost 1 base, and 13 bases lay in between. Germline lookup yields CDR1 GTSNPN and CDR2 SVGIG (reference sequence). The CDR3: CAWSAGFQGNTEAFF. The CDR3 nucleotides read TGTGCCTGGAGTGCCGGTTTCCAGGGGAACACTGAAGCTTTCTTT.

The chain combines TRBV7-8 with TRBJ2-7; a possible D gene is TRBD1 (5 bases). The CDR3 covers 14 residues. Trimming pared 2 bases from V and 4 bases from J, leaving 12 bases between. Germline lookup yields CDR1 SGHVS and CDR2 FQNEAQ. The CDR3 loop reads CASSLSGHLYEQYF. For the CDR3, the DNA is TGTGCCAGCAGCTTATCAGGACACCTTTACGAGCAGTACTTC.

Written as DNA, the CDR3 is TGTGCCAGCAGCCCAAGGGGGACTACCTACAATGAGCAGTTCTTC. Residues: CASSPRGTTYNEQFF. The chain carries TRBV7-2 and TRBJ2-1; D is perhaps TRBD2 (7 bases). The V gene lost 5 bases and the J gene lost 2 bases, with 13 bases spanning the gap. This CDR3 has 15 residues. Looked up from germline, CDR1 is SGHTA and CDR2 is FQGNSA.

This chain uses TRBV27 with TRBJ2-3; 13 bases map to TRBD2. The CDR3 extends over 17 amino acids. Germline-derived CDR1 and CDR2 are MNHEY and SMNVEV (reference sequence). The J segment lost 4 bases and the V segment lost 6 bases, leaving 10 bases of the junction unmatched. For the CDR3, the DNA is TGTGCCAGCAGGGCCCCTACTAGCGGGGGGGCCGCAGATACGCAGTATTTT. Translating it yields CASRAPTSGGAADTQYF.